Following are 28 T cell receptor beta chains from one sample sequenced in a study of shared clonotypes between healthy human individuals. Clones were read by immunoSEQ multiplex PCR, and TCRdb kept only the in-frame ones, dropping some. The table shows over 700,000 clones, with over 60% occurring only once. Sequencing was done on a sample of memory CD4+ T cells sorted from blood. The subset is: CD45RA-negative fraction. These receptors came from a woman between 25 and 40 years old in good health.

V is TRBV27 and J is TRBJ1-2, with 9 bases fitting TRBD1. This CDR3 has 13 residues. The trim removed 6 bases at V and 5 bases at J, leaving 4 bases unmatched. Germline values: CDR1 MNHEY, CDR2 SMNVEV (reference sequence). DNA of the CDR3: TGTGCCAGCAGGGGGGACAGGGAATATGGCTACACCTTC. The encoded protein is CASRGDREYGYTF.

CDR3 sequence: CASSKQGSGANVLTF. The CDR3 DNA follows: TGTGCCAGCAGCAAACAGGGTTCTGGGGCCAACGTCCTGACTTTC. The rearrangement joins TRBV21-1 to TRBJ2-6; the table gives TRBD1 as D, unverified against the DNA. TRBV21-1 is noted as a pseudogene. The CDR3 runs 15 residues.

The chain joins TRBV2 to TRBJ2-7; 7 bases are a match to TRBD1. The CDR3 has 14 amino acids. In germline, CDR1 is SNHLY, CDR2 FYNNEI. With 0 bases clipped from V and 4 bases from J, the junction kept 3 bases outside the gene matches. The CDR3 DNA follows: TGTGCCAGCAGTGAAGCGGGACAGTTATACGAGCAGTACTTC. This encodes CASSEAGQLYEQYF. The full variable domain, with the rest looked up from reference TRBV2 and TRBJ2-7, is EPEVTQTPSHQVTQMGQEVILRCVPISNHLYFYWYRQILGQKVEFLVSFYNNEISEKSEIFDDQFSVERPDGSNFTLKIRSTKLEDSAMYFCASSEAGQLYEQYFGPGTRLTVT.

This chain joins TRBV18 and TRBJ2-7; no clear D gene. Between the trimmed V and J ends, which lost 3 bases and 1 base, there was a span of 13 bases. Germline V lookup: CDR1 KGHSH, CDR2 LQKENI. The CDR3 runs 15 residues. The DNA of the CDR3 is TGTGCCAGCTCACCCGGGTTCGGAACTTCCTACGAGCAGTACTTC. This sequence encodes CASSPGFGTSYEQYF.

Concerning this clone: The sample contains more than one DNA sequence encoding this CDR3. This chain uses TRBV6-1 with TRBJ2-1; D not resolved. Germline values: CDR1 MNHNS, CDR2 SASEGT. V dropped 2 bases and J dropped 4 bases, with 6 bases sitting between them. The CDR3 consists of 13 residues. This CDR3 is CASSERRYNEQFF. The CDR3 DNA reads as TGTGCCAGCAGTGAACGGCGATACAATGAGCAGTTCTTC.

The chain has TRBV19 and TRBJ2-7; TRBD1 aligns across 7 bases. Germline CDR1 is LNHDA and CDR2 is SQIVND (reference sequence). Trimming removed 4 bases from V and 6 bases from J; junction bases left unmatched: 6. The CDR3 has 13 amino acids. CDR3 in amino acids: CASSTADRAEQYF. DNA for the CDR3: TGTGCCAGTAGTACCGCCGACAGGGCCGAGCAGTACTTC.

This clone was seen a few times. The gene calls are TRBV6-5 and TRBJ1-2; unclear D gene. Germline lookup yields CDR1 MNHEY and CDR2 SVGAGI. There are 14 residues in the CDR3. V lost 2 bases and J lost 4, with 11 bases in between. DNA for the CDR3: TGTGCCAGCAGTTACGCGGGCATTAGCTATGGCTACACCTTC. This encodes CASSYAGISYGYTF.

This clone showed up many times. The chain employs TRBV28 and TRBJ2-7; D unresolved. Trimming shortened V by 3 bases and J by 7 bases, and 13 bases separated the two germline ends. The CDR3 spans 13 residues. Germline V gene data show CDR1 as MDHEN and CDR2 as SYDVKM. The CDR3 region is CASSFGSRPEQYF. The CDR3, as DNA: TGTGCCAGCAGTTTCGGCTCACGGCCGGAGCAGTACTTC.

V and J are TRBV19 and TRBJ1-2; 7 nucleotides agree with TRBD1. With 3 bases clipped from V and 4 bases from J, the junction kept 8 bases outside the gene matches. The CDR3 consists of 15 residues. The germline V gene encodes CDR1 LNHDA and CDR2 SQIVND (reference sequence). Here the CDR3 DNA reads TGTGCCAGTAGTATGACGGCAGGGGGTACCTATGGCTACACCTTC. Residues: CASSMTAGGTYGYTF.

The genes are TRBV19 and TRBJ2-2; D possibly corresponds to TRBD2 (6 bases). Trimming left V 1 base short and J 6 bases short, with 18 bases between. The germline V gene has CDR1 LNHDA and CDR2 SQIVND (reference sequence). There are 17 residues in the CDR3. CDR3 residues: CASSIGWRDSAAGELFF. CDR3 nucleotide sequence: TGTGCCAGTAGTATAGGATGGCGGGATTCTGCCGCCGGGGAGCTGTTTTTT.

The V and J genes are TRBV18 and TRBJ2-1; TRBD1 agrees at 10 bases. The ends lost 2 bases at V and 12 bases at J; junction bases unmatched: 10. Germline loops: CDR1 KGHSH, CDR2 LQKENI. This CDR3 spans 15 amino acids. The CDR3 region has the DNA TGTGCCAGCTCACCATTCAGGACAGGGGGGAGAGCGCAGTTCTTC. Encoded protein: CASSPFRTGGRAQFF.

This rearrangement joins TRBV19 to TRBJ1-2; D unresolved. V was cut by 8 bases and J by 4 bases, with 11 bases left in between. Germline V gene lookup returns CDR1 LNHDA and CDR2 SQIVND (reference sequence). The CDR3 runs 12 residues. CDR3: CASQHKTYGYTF. The CDR3 DNA is TGTGCCAGTCAGCACAAAACCTATGGCTACACCTTC.

This sequence joins TRBV5-6 and TRBJ2-6; possible D gene TRBD1, 5 bases. This CDR3 is built from 17 residues. The V gene's germline CDR1 is SGHDT and CDR2 YYEEEE. The germline V and J ends were trimmed by 4 bases and 4 bases, with 18 bases remaining between them. The CDR3 is CASSETLREAGANVLTF. CDR3 DNA: TGTGCCAGCAGCGAAACCCTCAGGGAAGCAGGGGCCAACGTCCTGACTTTC.

The V gene is TRBV6-1, the J gene TRBJ2-1; D remains ambiguous. Looked up from germline, CDR1 is MNHNS and CDR2 is SASEGT. Trimming shortened V by 8 bases and J by 0 bases, and 11 bases separated the two germline ends. The CDR3 extends over 14 amino acids. The DNA for the CDR3 is TGTGCCAGCTTGGCCAGCAGCTCCTACAATGAGCAGTTCTTC. Encoded protein: CASLASSSYNEQFF.

In this sample, this clone turned up once. CDR3 bases: TGTGCCACCAGCAGAGATTATGGGGGGGGCACTGAAGCTTTCTTT. The encoded protein is CATSRDYGGGTEAFF. This chain joins TRBV15 and TRBJ1-1; tentative D call: TRBD1 (5 bases). CDR3 length equals 15 residues. Germline CDR1 is LNHNV and CDR2 is YYDKDF (reference sequence). Trimming cost V 0 bases and J 4 bases, with 12 bases left between them.

This clone was found a few times. The chain links TRBV2 to TRBJ2-1; the D gene is possibly TRBD2 (5 bases). Between the trimmed V and J ends, which lost 7 bases and 9 bases, there was a span of 25 bases. The CDR3 loop spans 16 amino acids. Per germline, CDR1 SNHLY and CDR2 FYNNEI. CDR3 residues: CASMAGGPLRAREQFF. CDR3 sequence (DNA): TGTGCCAGCATGGCAGGAGGACCCCTGAGGGCTCGTGAGCAGTTCTTC. Supplemented by reference TRBV2 and TRBJ2-1, the full variable domain reads EPEVTQTPSHQVTQMGQEVILRCVPISNHLYFYWYRQILGQKVEFLVSFYNNEISEKSEIFDDQFSVERPDGSNFTLKIRSTKLEDSAMYFCASMAGGPLRAREQFFGPGTRLTVL.

The V and J genes are TRBV6-5 and TRBJ1-2; TRBD1 agrees at 10 bases. Germline-derived CDR1 and CDR2 are MNHEY and SVGAGI. J lost 7 bases, V lost 8 bases, and 13 bases had no gene match. The length of the CDR3 is 15 residues. CDR3 bases: TGTGCCAGCTGGGACAGGGGAACGTTGAATGCTGGCTACACCTTC. This sequence encodes CASWDRGTLNAGYTF.

This clone was seen a handful of times. The gene calls are TRBV11-2 and TRBJ2-2; D gene unclear. This CDR3 has 13 residues. Germline loops: CDR1 SGHAT, CDR2 FQNNGV. V was trimmed by 3 bases and J by 8 bases, leaving 10 bases between them. The CDR3 DNA reads as TGTGCCAGCAGCTTGCTGGGGATTGGGGAGCTGTTTTTT. Protein product: CASSLLGIGELFF.

This clone showed up just once. The CDR3 DNA reads TGTGCCAGCAGTTTACTAGCGGGAAAACGCGAGCAGTACTTC. Translation: CASSLLAGKREQYF. The chain joins TRBV28 to TRBJ2-7, with TRBD2 matching 9 bases. Germline assignment: CDR1 MDHEN and CDR2 SYDVKM. The junction had 5 bases not matched to a gene; V was cut back by 2 bases and J by 6 bases. This CDR3 has 14 residues.

The chain uses TRBV11-2 and TRBJ1-3; D possibly corresponds to TRBD1 (6 bases). Trimming cost V 5 bases and J 0 bases, with 14 bases left between them. From germline, CDR1 is SGHAT and CDR2 FQNNGV. The CDR3 covers 16 residues. In nucleotides, the CDR3 is TGTGCCAGCAGCCGTAATACAGGGAGCTCTGGAAACACCATATATTTT. This codes for CASSRNTGSSGNTIYF.

This clone was found many times. The genes are TRBV4-1 and TRBJ1-2; no clear D gene. V was pared by 1 base and J by 3 bases, with 9 bases between. Germline lookup yields CDR1 MGHRA and CDR2 YSYEKL. CDR3 length equals 14 residues. The CDR3 reads CASSQARGDYGYTF. The CDR3 DNA is TGCGCCAGCAGCCAAGCCCGAGGAGACTATGGCTACACCTTC.

The chain is built from TRBV6-4 and TRBJ2-2; the match to TRBD2 covers 10 bases. Losses at the gene ends were 2 bases for V and 3 bases for J; bases not matched to a gene: 6. This CDR3 comprises 17 residues. Germline loops: CDR1 MRHNA, CDR2 SNTAGT. The CDR3: CASSDRLAGEHTGELFF. The CDR3 DNA reads as TGTGCCAGCAGTGACCGTCTAGCGGGAGAACACACCGGGGAGCTGTTTTTT.

As for this clone: Other DNA variants within this sample encode the same CDR3. V gene TRBV6-5 combines with J gene TRBJ1-1, with D unclear. The V and J ends lost 0 bases and 2 bases respectively, with 4 bases between them. From germline, CDR1 is MNHEY and CDR2 SVGAGI. CDR3 length: 13 amino acids. The CDR3 nucleotides are TGTGCCAGCAGTTACTCAGTAAACACTGAAGCTTTCTTT. This gives the protein CASSYSVNTEAFF.

The J gene is TRBJ1-5, the V gene TRBV7-9; D remains unclear. V shed 4 bases and J shed 6 bases, with 16 bases lying between them. The CDR3 is made up of 15 amino acids. The germline CDR1 and CDR2 sequences are SEHNR and FQNEAQ (reference sequence). The CDR3 loop reads CASSSRQVYVQPQHF. The CDR3 nucleotides are TGTGCCAGCAGCTCACGGCAAGTTTACGTTCAGCCCCAGCATTTT. The variable domain in full, with the rest retrieved from reference TRBV7-9 and TRBJ1-5, is DTGVSQNPRHKITKRGQNVTFRCDPISEHNRLYWYRQTLGQGPEFLTYFQNEAQLEKSRLLSDRFSAERPKGSFSTLEIQRTEQGDSAMYLCASSSRQVYVQPQHFGDGTRLSIL.

This clone was observed at least ten times. This same CDR3 is encoded by further DNA sequences in the sample. The genes are TRBV19 and TRBJ1-1; no firm D call. This CDR3 comprises 13 residues. CDR1 is LNHDA and CDR2 is SQIVND in the germline V gene (reference sequence). The V end was cut by 7 bases, the J end by 0 bases, with 9 bases between. Here the CDR3 reads CASKEGMNTEAFF. DNA for the CDR3: TGTGCCAGTAAGGAAGGGATGAACACTGAAGCTTTCTTT.

The chain combines TRBV5-1 with TRBJ2-6; the D gene is possibly TRBD2 (5 bases). Germline V gives CDR1 SGHRS, CDR2 YFSETQ. This CDR3 has 15 amino acids. Trimming stripped 4 bases from V and 4 bases from J, with 12 bases between. CDR3 sequence: CASSLDGIGANVLTF. CDR3 bases: TGCGCCAGCAGCCTCGACGGGATAGGGGCCAACGTCCTGACTTTC.

The chain recombines TRBV21-1 with TRBJ1-2; the table's D call, TRBD1, was not checked against the DNA. TRBV21-1 is given as a pseudogene. The CDR3 is 19 residues long. The CDR3 DNA is TGTGCCAGCAGCAGCCGACTCCTCTCCAGGGTTTACGACCGTTATGGCTACACCTTC. Translation gives CASSSRLLSRVYDRYGYTF.

This chain joins TRBV7-3 and TRBJ2-1; no firm D call. Germline CDR1 and CDR2: SGHTA and FQGTGA. Trimming stripped 5 bases from V and 0 bases from J, with 14 bases between. CDR3 length: 16 residues. In DNA, the CDR3 is TGTGCCAGCAGCCGGCGGTCGCTGAGCTCCTACAATGAGCAGTTCTTC. Translated, it gives CASSRRSLSSYNEQFF.